The clone carrying this TCR beta chain was found many times. Its antigen is unknown. The source of the sample is a study of T cells in Graves' hyperthyroidism and ophthalmopathy. Study observations and caveats: A model of 13 V-J pairs discriminated ophthalmopathy from stable hyperthyroidism. Blood shared most expanded thyroid clonotypes above 0.001.

The investigators amplified TCR beta CDR3 regions from RNA transcripts. When the TCR CDR3 underwent first-round RT-PCR, the HTBI primer set was used. MiXCR, run by TCRdb on the multiplex PCR reads, gives a single entry per CDR3 protein. Here the sample spans about 720,000 distinct CDR3 sequences, over 15% being singletons. Patients aged 18 to 65 had newly diagnosed hyperthyroidism that had lasted under 2 months. Per germline, CDR1 SGHVS and CDR2 FQNEAQ. The CDR3 loop spans 15 amino acids. With V trimmed by 5 bases and J by 1 base, 6 bases remained unmatched. The chain employs TRBV7-8 and TRBJ1-1; TRBD1 agrees at 8 bases. The sample taken for sequencing was blood. The clonotype originates from a woman aged 50 to 65 with Graves' hyperthyroidism that later progressed to Graves' ophthalmopathy. CDR3 protein: CASSHWDRPNTEAFF. CDR3 sequence (DNA): TGTGCCAGCAGCCACTGGGACAGGCCGAACACTGAAGCTTTCTTT.